This TCR beta chain derives from a study of T-cell memory formation after mild COVID-19. TCRdb reprocessed the 5' RACE reads with MiXCR, giving one entry per CDR3 protein. In the table there are 85,000 to 130,000 distinct CDR3 sequences, over 10% of which are singletons. As concerns this clonotype: What it recognizes is unknown.

Germline V lookup: CDR1 MGHRA, CDR2 YSYEKL. The V end lost 5 bases, the J end lost 1 base, and 8 bases lay between the germline ends. This CDR3 has 13 amino acids. Study-wide points: For contracting clones, CD4+ ones sat mainly in CM and EM, CD8+ in EMRA. Cross-reactive memory seemingly joined, as some responding clones were found in pre-infection memory. Among clones contracting day 15 to 85, CD4/CD8 was balanced, whereas later expanders leaned CD4+. The authors did not confirm SARS-CoV-2 specificity of second-wave clones peaking day 37.

The TCR was taken from an adult woman who had mild COVID-19 (a few samples of this study predate the infection). Cell type and time point are not known. Sample: PBMCs or a T cell subset sorted from them (not recorded which). This chain connects TRBV4-1 to TRBJ1-2; the D is unclear. The CDR3 is CASSTEINYGYTF. CDR3 sequence (DNA): TGCGCCAGCAGCACAGAGATTAACTATGGCTACACCTTC.